This T cell receptor (beta chain) was recovered during a study of cytomegalovirus exposure and HLA in healthy donors. Across the study: Drawn from HLA-typed donors, tens of millions of unique TCRs were held in an early data release. The study's findings and limits: A later analysis found common viral pathogens apparently linked to several of the most significant clusters. DRB1 had the most TCR associations and HLA-C the fewest, a later analysis found, with rates varying by HLA locus.

Use of 60 Vbeta and 13 Jbeta primers characterized the PCR. Profiling relied on immunoSEQ multiplex PCR, and the TCRdb table lists in-frame clones only, not all of them. The sample contains under 250,000 clones, around 76% of which appear only once. About this clone: Its antigen is as yet unknown.

The sample consisted of PBMCs. The sequence derives from a man younger than 35 in good health and CMV-seronegative.

CDR3 region: CASSPPLLAGVDEQYF. In nucleotides, the CDR3 is TGCGCCAGCAGCCCCCCCTTACTAGCGGGAGTTGACGAGCAGTACTTC. The chain is built from TRBV5-1 and TRBJ2-7; 11 positions match TRBD2. Germline V CDR1 and CDR2: SGHRS, YFSETQ. CDR3 length equals 16 residues. The V gene end was trimmed by 4 bases and the J gene end by 5 bases; junction bases not matched to a gene: 11. The variable domain in full, completed from reference TRBV5-1 and TRBJ2-7, reads KAGVTQTPRYLIKTRGQQVTLSCSPISGHRSVSWYQQTPGQGLQFLFEYFSETQRNKGNFPGRFSGRQFSNSRSEMNVSTLELGDSALYLCASSPPLLAGVDEQYFGPGTRLTVT.